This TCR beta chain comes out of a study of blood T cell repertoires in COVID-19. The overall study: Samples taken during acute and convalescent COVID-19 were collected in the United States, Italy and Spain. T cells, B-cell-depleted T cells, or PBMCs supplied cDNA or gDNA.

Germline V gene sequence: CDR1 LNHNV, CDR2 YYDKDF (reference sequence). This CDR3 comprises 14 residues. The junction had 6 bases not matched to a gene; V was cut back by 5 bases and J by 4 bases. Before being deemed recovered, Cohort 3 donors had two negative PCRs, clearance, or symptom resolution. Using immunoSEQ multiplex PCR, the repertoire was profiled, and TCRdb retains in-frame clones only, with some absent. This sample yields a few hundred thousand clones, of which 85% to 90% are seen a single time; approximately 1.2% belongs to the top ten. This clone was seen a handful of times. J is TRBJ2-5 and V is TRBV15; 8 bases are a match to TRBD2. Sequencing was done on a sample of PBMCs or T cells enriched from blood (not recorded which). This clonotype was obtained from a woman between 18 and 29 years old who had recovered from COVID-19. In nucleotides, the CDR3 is TGTGCCACCAGCTCGGACGGGGGGGCAGAGACCCAGTACTTC. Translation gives CATSSDGGAETQYF.